This T cell receptor beta chain is drawn from a study of T cell responses to AZD1222 COVID-19 vaccine. Study-level results: Donors, mostly white British, included more females; clonal diversity was possibly underestimated. At baseline, seropositivity was found in only 5 to 7 AZD1222 recipients. The repertoires were collected only after the peak T cell response.

The CDR3 covers 15 residues. Germline V lookup: CDR1 WNHNN, CDR2 SYGVQD (reference sequence). Losses at the gene ends were 11 bases for V and 8 bases for J; bases not matched to a gene: 16. Points on this clone: Its antigen is unidentified.

TCRdb's copy holds only in-frame clones and misses some; the assay was immunoSEQ multiplex PCR. The repertoire holds over 100,000 clones, with around 90% as singletons. The rearrangement joins TRBV10-1 to TRBJ2-3, with 10 bases identical to TRBD2. The source of this sequence is an adult in good health. The sequencing used peripheral blood, collected on day 0 of AZD1222 vaccination. CDR3 in DNA: TGCGCCTCCAAGGCAGCGGGAGGGCCGGGAGTTACGCAGTATTTT. Its protein product is CASKAAGGPGVTQYF.